The entry below describes one TCR beta chain. The data stem from a study of control samples from healthy donors and cancer patients. J was trimmed by 5 bases and V by 7 bases; bases with no gene match: 14. The CDR3 is made up of 15 amino acids. CDR1 is SGDLS, CDR2 YYNGEE, per germline. The repertoire was sequenced with immunoSEQ multiplex PCR; TCRdb's copy has only in-frame clones and lacks some. The table records roughly 120,000 clones, around nine tenths of them present only once. Sequencing input: blood. The sequence derives from a young man in good health. The gene calls are TRBV9 and TRBJ2-5; 7 nucleotides match TRBD2. The CDR3 here is CASSAAGPLEETQYF. Here the CDR3 DNA reads TGTGCCAGCTCGGCAGCGGGGCCTCTGGAGGAGACCCAGTACTTC.